Shown below are 20 T cell receptor beta chains from a single sample sequenced in a study of T cells in Graves' hyperthyroidism and ophthalmopathy. RNA transcripts yielded amplified TCR beta CDR3 regions. In the first-round RT-PCR of the TCR CDR3, the HTBI primer set was used. TCRdb used MiXCR to reprocess the multiplex PCR reads, holding one entry per CDR3 protein. This table holds about half a million distinct CDR3 sequences, 15% to 20% found once. Material for sequencing was blood. The receptor source for this set is a woman in her 30s with Graves' ophthalmopathy.

Worth noting for this clonotype: A clone one base away is much larger, so this may be a read error. This chain connects TRBV7-2 to TRBJ2-1; D remains ambiguous. Germline loops: CDR1 SGHTA, CDR2 FQGNSA. V was cut by 4 bases and J by 12 bases, with 13 bases left in between. The CDR3 is 12 amino acids. CDR3 residues: CASSSYGGWQFF. In nucleotides, the CDR3 is TGTGCCAGCAGCTCATACGGCGGCTGGCAGTTCTTC.

This clonotype was found many times. This chain connects TRBV30 to TRBJ2-1; D might be TRBD2 (5 bases). The V gene lost 8 bases and the J gene lost 0 bases, with 11 bases spanning the gap. The CDR3 runs to 13 residues. Germline assignment: CDR1 GTSNPN and CDR2 SVGIG (reference sequence). CDR3: CAGAATSYNEQFF. CDR3 sequence (DNA): TGTGCCGGAGCGGCGACCTCCTACAATGAGCAGTTCTTC.

Ten or more counts support this clonotype. This chain joins TRBV29-1 and TRBJ2-4, with D possibly TRBD2 on 7 matching bases. CDR1 is SQVTM and CDR2 is ANQGSEA in the germline V gene. The CDR3 extends over 12 amino acids. Trimming stripped 6 bases from V and 8 bases from J, with 14 bases between. DNA of the CDR3: TGCAGCGTCCAACAGGGAGGGGACATTCAGTACTTC. It translates to CSVQQGGDIQYF.

This clonotype was detected only a few times. This rearrangement joins TRBV19 to TRBJ1-5; D unclear. Germline V gene lookup returns CDR1 LNHDA and CDR2 SQIVND (reference sequence). Trimming removed 5 bases from V and 11 bases from J, with 16 bases in between. The CDR3 length is 13 residues. The CDR3 DNA follows: TGTGCCAGTAGTGGGCCAGGAGATTGGTCCCAGCATTTT. Its protein product is CASSGPGDWSQHF.

This clonotype occurred a few times. The genes are TRBV2 and TRBJ1-1; D is unclear. V dropped 7 bases and J dropped 1 base, with 13 bases sitting between them. The CDR3 spans 14 residues. Looked up from germline, CDR1 is SNHLY and CDR2 is FYNNEI. The CDR3 DNA follows: TGTGCCAGCAAGGTTACGGGCAGGAACACTGAAGCTTTCTTT. Residues: CASKVTGRNTEAFF. Based on the CDR3 plus reference TRBV2 and TRBJ1-1, the full variable domain is EPEVTQTPSHQVTQMGQEVILRCVPISNHLYFYWYRQILGQKVEFLVSFYNNEISEKSEIFDDQFSVERPDGSNFTLKIRSTKLEDSAMYFCASKVTGRNTEAFFGQGTRLTVV.

There are a few counts of this clonotype. This rearrangement joins TRBV7-2 to TRBJ2-1, with TRBD2 matching over 7 bases. The CDR3 sequence is 18 residues long. From germline, CDR1 is SGHTA and CDR2 FQGNSA. V shed 0 bases and J 7 bases; nucleotides not matched to a gene: 15. The CDR3 is CASSLALRAGVGGNEQFF. The CDR3, as DNA: TGTGCCAGCAGCTTAGCCCTGAGGGCGGGAGTGGGGGGTAATGAGCAGTTCTTC. Supplemented by reference TRBV7-2 and TRBJ2-1, the full variable domain reads GAGVSQSPSNKVTEKGKDVELRCDPISGHTALYWYRQSLGQGLEFLIYFQGNSAPDKSGLPSDRFSAERTGGSVSTLTIQRTQQEDSAVYLCASSLALRAGVGGNEQFFGPGTRLTVL.

The rearrangement links TRBV7-2 to TRBJ2-3, with 7 bases lining up with TRBD2. Germline loops: CDR1 SGHTA, CDR2 FQGNSA. V lost 1 base, J lost 4 bases, and 5 bases stayed unmatched. The CDR3 has 15 amino acids. The CDR3, as DNA: TGTGCCAGCAGCTTAGTTGGGGGGGAAGCAGATACGCAGTATTTT. Translated: CASSLVGGEADTQYF.

The gene calls are TRBV18 and TRBJ1-2; 12 bases map to TRBD1. Trimming took 4 bases from V and 4 from J; bases not matched to a gene: 16. The CDR3 loop spans 19 amino acids. Germline CDR1 and CDR2: KGHSH and LQKENI. The CDR3 DNA reads as TGTGCCAGCTCACTCACGTCCACGGGACAGGGGGCCATGACCTATGGCTACACCTTC. It codes for CASSLTSTGQGAMTYGYTF.

This chain joins TRBV5-1 and TRBJ2-2, with D perhaps TRBD1 (6 bases). V lost 0 bases to trimming and J lost 5 bases, with 11 bases between them. The CDR3 has 15 residues. Germline CDR1 reads SGHRS; CDR2 reads YFSETQ. The CDR3 DNA is TGCGCCAGCAGCTTGGAACAGGGAGTTACCGGGGAGCTGTTTTTT. As protein: CASSLEQGVTGELFF.

A single count supports this clonotype. The chain joins TRBV7-9 to TRBJ2-7; maybe TRBD1 (5 bases). Trimming took 6 bases from V and 6 from J, leaving 12 bases between them. CDR1 and CDR2 (germline): SEHNR, FQNEAQ (reference sequence). There are 12 residues in the CDR3. The CDR3 coding sequence is TGTGCCAGCAGATACCTGGGGCCCGAGCAGTACTTC. Translating gives CASRYLGPEQYF.

This clonotype was counted many times. The rearrangement links TRBV30 to TRBJ1-1; no clear D gene. The CDR3 has 13 amino acids. The germline gives CDR1 GTSNPN, CDR2 SVGIG (reference sequence). The V end lost 4 bases, the J end lost 3 bases, and 12 bases lay between the germline ends. The CDR3 spells CAWTAGGHTEAFF. CDR3 DNA sequence: TGTGCCTGGACCGCGGGAGGCCACACTGAAGCTTTCTTT.

In its sample, this clonotype was seen a few times. The rearrangement links TRBV24-1 to TRBJ1-5; 7 bases match TRBD1. J lost 2 bases, V lost 4 bases, and 7 bases had no gene match. CDR3 size: 16 residues. Germline CDR1 is KGHDR and CDR2 is SFDVKD. This CDR3 reads CATSDTQGTGNQPQHF. DNA of the CDR3: TGTGCCACCAGTGACACACAGGGGACGGGCAATCAGCCCCAGCATTTT.

This clonotype was detected only a few times. The chain has TRBV28 and TRBJ1-4, with unresolved D. Germline V CDR1 and CDR2: MDHEN, SYDVKM. The CDR3 has 14 residues. V shed 5 bases and J shed 8 bases, with 15 bases lying between them. The CDR3 DNA sequence: TGTGCCAGCAGTCTCCCCGGGTCCAGCGAAAAACTGTTTTTT. Translated, it gives CASSLPGSSEKLFF.

V and J are TRBV20-1 and TRBJ1-4; 7 nucleotides line up with TRBD1. Germline V lookup: CDR1 DFQATT, CDR2 SNEGSKA (reference sequence). The ends lost 5 bases at V and 8 bases at J; junction bases unmatched: 8. The CDR3 consists of 13 residues. The CDR3 DNA is TGCAGTGCTCCTCGACAGGGACGCGAAAAACTGTTTTTT. The encoded protein is CSAPRQGREKLFF.

This clonotype was detected ten times or more. The chain employs TRBV28 and TRBJ2-5; 10 bases agree with TRBD2. Unmatched junction bases numbered 1, after V lost 2 bases and J lost 4 bases. The CDR3 has 14 residues. Germline loops: CDR1 MDHEN, CDR2 SYDVKM. The CDR3 reads CASSLRLAGETQYF. In DNA, the CDR3 is TGTGCCAGCAGTTTAAGACTAGCGGGAGAGACCCAGTACTTC.

V gene TRBV11-2 combines with J gene TRBJ1-3, with D tentatively TRBD1 (5 bases). V was clipped by 1 base and J by 2 bases, with 9 bases between them. CDR3 length: 15 residues. CDR1 and CDR2 from the germline V gene are SGHAT and FQNNGV. The CDR3 is CASSLVGVPGNTIYF. The CDR3 nucleotides are TGTGCCAGCAGCTTAGTAGGGGTTCCTGGAAACACCATATATTTT.

This clonotype was counted ten times or more. CDR3 region: CASSEAGGVQPQHF. The CDR3 nucleotides are TGTGCCAGCAGCGAAGCAGGGGGCGTTCAGCCCCAGCATTTT. V and J are TRBV12-3 or TRBV12-4 and TRBJ1-5, with 8 bases that match TRBD1. This CDR3 is 14 amino acids long. Trimming at V came to 6 bases and at J to 6 bases, leaving 7 bases not matched to a gene.

This clonotype was recorded many times. This chain uses TRBV18 with TRBJ2-7; either TRBD1 or TRBD2 may supply D (5 bases each). This CDR3 has 15 residues. The ends were cut back, 3 bases at V and 3 bases at J, with 15 bases in the middle. The V gene's germline CDR1 is KGHSH and CDR2 LQKENI. The CDR3 region has the DNA TGTGCCAGCTCACCGATTAGGGGAGAGTTCTACGAGCAGTACTTC. Translation: CASSPIRGEFYEQYF.

Comment on this clonotype: This may be a read error, as it is one base from a much larger clone. V is TRBV12-3 or TRBV12-4 and J is TRBJ2-7; D remains unclear. This CDR3 contains 14 residues. In DNA form, the CDR3 reads TGTGCCAGCAGTTTGAATTCAGGATTCTACAAGCAGTACTTC. This gives the protein CASSLNSGFYKQYF.

This clonotype appeared once. The V call is TRBV20-1, the J call TRBJ1-2; D gene ambiguous. V was cut by 0 bases and J by 2 bases, with 22 bases left in between. The germline V gene has CDR1 DFQATT and CDR2 SNEGSKA (reference sequence). The CDR3 loop spans 18 amino acids. CDR3 protein: CSARDPSMRARSNYGYTF. In DNA, the CDR3 is TGCAGTGCTAGAGATCCCAGTATGAGGGCCCGCTCGAACTATGGCTACACCTTC.